This entry lists 11 T cell receptor beta chains sequenced from one sample in a study of siplizumab effects on memory and regulatory T cells. TCRdb's copy holds only in-frame clones and misses some; the assay was immunoSEQ multiplex PCR. The data show 70,000 to 95,000 clones, 80% to 95% seen once. Sequenced input: CD8+ T cells sorted from blood. The receptors were sampled from a human donor in good health.

The chain couples TRBV25-1 to TRBJ2-5, with D hard to call. The CDR3 consists of 12 residues. CDR1 and CDR2 (germline): MGHDK, SYGVNS. Trimming pared 3 bases from V and 3 bases from J, leaving 5 bases between. The CDR3 DNA follows: TGTGCCAGCAGTGATCCTGAAGAGACCCAGTACTTC. The encoded protein is CASSDPEETQYF.

This clone has just a few counts. This chain links TRBV7-6 with TRBJ1-1; D unclear. Germline values: CDR1 SGHVS, CDR2 FNYEAQ. V lost 0 bases to trimming and J lost 2 bases, with 7 bases between them. CDR3 size: 14 residues. The chain's CDR3 is CASSLATVNTEAFF. The CDR3, as DNA: TGTGCCAGCAGCTTAGCGACTGTTAACACTGAAGCTTTCTTT. Using reference TRBV7-6 and TRBJ1-1 for the parts outside the CDR3, the full variable domain is GAGVSQSPRYKVTKRGQDVALRCDPISGHVSLYWYRQALGQGPEFLTYFNYEAQQDKSGLPNDRFSAERPEGSISTLTIQRTEQRDSAMYRCASSLATVNTEAFFGQGTRLTVV.

This chain links TRBV7-9 with TRBJ1-1; no reliable D call. Germline lookup yields CDR1 SEHNR and CDR2 FQNEAQ (reference sequence). The CDR3 sequence is 13 residues long. The V end lost 3 bases, the J end lost 2 bases, and 7 bases lay between the germline ends. The CDR3 DNA reads TGTGCCAGCAGCTTGGCGGATAACACTGAAGCTTTCTTT. Its translation is CASSLADNTEAFF.

On this clone: An end of the junction does not agree with germline; a read error may underlie this. This chain connects TRBV7-7 to TRBJ2-5; D is undetermined. Germline loops: CDR1 SSHAT, CDR2 FNYEAQ (reference sequence). The CDR3 has 16 residues. CDR3 sequence reads: CASSLGPPQNQETQYF. The CDR3 region has the DNA TGTGCTAGCAGCTTAGGGCCCCCCCAAAATCAAGAGACCCAGTACTTC.

The V gene is TRBV6-1, the J gene TRBJ2-1, with D possibly being TRBD1 or TRBD2 (5 bases each). This CDR3 has 14 residues. The V end lost 2 bases, the J end lost 8 bases, and 13 bases lay between the germline ends. CDR1 and CDR2 from the germline V gene are MNHNS and SASEGT. CDR3 sequence reads: CASSETGRPYEQFF. The DNA of the CDR3 is TGTGCCAGCAGTGAAACGGGGCGGCCCTATGAGCAGTTCTTC.

The chain uses TRBV30 and TRBJ1-1; D might be TRBD1 (6 bases). Per germline, CDR1 GTSNPN and CDR2 SVGIG (reference sequence). CDR3 length: 13 residues. V lost 4 bases to trimming and J lost 4 bases, with 13 bases between them. The CDR3 bases are TGTGCCTGGACGTTTACAGGGACCACTGAAGCTTTCTTT. Translating it yields CAWTFTGTTEAFF.

V gene TRBV30 combines with J gene TRBJ2-1; D is uncertain. CDR3 length: 13 amino acids. The V and J ends lost 4 bases and 15 bases respectively, with 22 bases between them. The V gene's germline CDR1 is GTSNPN and CDR2 SVGIG (reference sequence). CDR3 sequence (DNA): TGTGCCTGGACTTTAGGATCTCTGTCGGGTTGGTTCTTC. Translated: CAWTLGSLSGWFF.

The chain has TRBV15 and TRBJ1-1, with TRBD1 as a possible D gene (5 bases). CDR3 size: 12 residues. CDR1 and CDR2 (germline): LNHNV, YYDKDF (reference sequence). The ends were cut back, 1 base at V and 5 bases at J, with 5 bases in the middle. The CDR3 coding sequence is TGTGCCACCAGCAGAGGGGGGACTGAAGCTTTCTTT. Protein product: CATSRGGTEAFF.

The rearrangement links TRBV10-2 to TRBJ1-5; D remains unclear. Per germline, CDR1 WSHSY and CDR2 SAAADI. Deletions cut 6 bases from V and 4 bases from J, with 10 bases between. The length of the CDR3 is 13 residues. Here the CDR3 reads CASRKRSNQPQHF. CDR3 nucleotide sequence: TGCGCCAGCAGGAAAAGAAGTAATCAGCCCCAGCATTTT.

The chain links TRBV6-5 to TRBJ1-1, with unresolved D. Germline V gene lookup returns CDR1 MNHEY and CDR2 SVGAGI. This CDR3 spans 16 amino acids. Trimming left V 0 bases short and J 0 bases short, with 11 bases between. The CDR3 region is CASSYSLTGVNTEAFF. The CDR3, as DNA: TGTGCCAGCAGTTACTCGCTGACGGGAGTGAACACTGAAGCTTTCTTT.

In its sample, this clone was seen once. The J gene is TRBJ1-5, the V gene TRBV4-2; no firm D call. The CDR3 sequence is 16 residues long. Germline lookup yields CDR1 LGHNA and CDR2 YNFKEQ. Trimming removed 0 bases at V and 2 bases at J, with 11 bases between. In DNA form, the CDR3 reads TGTGCCAGCAGCCAAGAGGGCTTCCAGGGCAATCAGCCCCAGCATTTT. It translates to CASSQEGFQGNQPQHF.